These 26 T cell receptor beta chains came from one sample sequenced in a study of response to subunit inactivated influenza vaccine. TCRdb reprocessed the RT-PCR reads with MiXCR, giving one entry per CDR3 protein. The sample includes more than 450,000 distinct CDR3 sequences, roughly 8.2% seen only once; the top ten take roughly 13%. The specimen was PBMCs from blood, collected around 25 months after vaccination. The receptors shown here come from a man aged 50-75 years who received an inactivated influenza vaccine.

This clonotype was detected ten times or more. V gene TRBV4-1 combines with J gene TRBJ1-1, with D possibly TRBD1 on 5 matching bases. The CDR3 is made up of 19 amino acids. CDR1 MGHRA and CDR2 YSYEKL come from the germline V gene. Trimming shortened V by 1 base and J by 0 bases, and 21 bases separated the two germline ends. The CDR3 is CASSQATGMGGRMNTEAFF. The CDR3 nucleotides are TGCGCCAGCAGCCAAGCCACCGGGATGGGGGGGAGAATGAACACTGAAGCTTTCTTT.

The chain uses TRBV7-6 and TRBJ2-1, with D possibly matching TRBD2 (6 bases). Trimming shortened V by 5 bases and J by 1 base, and 15 bases separated the two germline ends. This CDR3 spans 16 amino acids. Germline CDR1 reads SGHVS; CDR2 reads FNYEAQ. The chain's CDR3 is CASSHPFSGSYNEQFF. The CDR3 coding sequence is TGTGCCAGCAGCCATCCTTTTAGCGGATCCTACAATGAGCAGTTCTTC.

The chain employs TRBV15 and TRBJ1-2; a possible D gene is TRBD1 (6 bases). CDR3 length equals 14 residues. The germline V gene has CDR1 LNHNV and CDR2 YYDKDF (reference sequence). The germline V and J ends were trimmed by 0 bases and 7 bases, with 12 bases remaining between them. The DNA for the CDR3 is TGTGCCACCAGCAGAGAAGGGGGGGCAGGTGGCTACACCTTC. Translating it yields CATSREGGAGGYTF. The full variable domain, rest sourced from reference TRBV15 and TRBJ1-2, is DAMVIQNPRYQVTQFGKPVTLSCSQTLNHNVMYWYQQKSSQAPKLLFHYYDKDFNNEADTPDNFQSRRPNTSFCFLDIRSPGLGDTAMYLCATSREGGAGGYTFGSGTRLTVV.

V usage is TRBV5-6 and J usage is TRBJ2-3; D is tentatively TRBD1 or TRBD2 (5 bases each). CDR3 length: 15 amino acids. Trimming removed 4 bases at V and 4 bases at J, with 16 bases between. Germline-derived CDR1 and CDR2 are SGHDT and YYEEEE. The CDR3 DNA is TGTGCCAGCAGCCAGGGAGCAGGGAAGGCAGATACGCAGTATTTT. It specifies CASSQGAGKADTQYF.

This clonotype was counted ten times or more. As DNA, the CDR3 is TGTGCCACCAGCACCGGACTAGCGGGGGGCAAGGAGCAGTTCTTC. Translation gives CATSTGLAGGKEQFF. The rearrangement uses TRBV15 and TRBJ2-1; TRBD2 aligns across 14 bases. The CDR3 is 15 amino acids. The germline gives CDR1 LNHNV, CDR2 YYDKDF (reference sequence). Trimming removed 4 bases from V and 10 bases from J; junction bases left unmatched: 6.

Here the CDR3 reads CASSIRRWGEDTEAFF. DNA of the CDR3: TGTGCCAGCAGCATTAGACGGTGGGGGGAGGACACTGAAGCTTTCTTT. The chain recombines TRBV7-9 with TRBJ1-1, with D possibly matching TRBD1 (5 bases). The CDR3 consists of 16 residues. Per the germline V gene, CDR1 is SEHNR and CDR2 is FQNEAQ (reference sequence). Deletions cut 5 bases from V and 3 bases from J, with 19 bases between. The full variable domain, rest sourced from reference TRBV7-9 and TRBJ1-1, is DTGVSQNPRHKITKRGQNVTFRCDPISEHNRLYWYRQTLGQGPEFLTYFQNEAQLEKSRLLSDRFSAERPKGSFSTLEIQRTEQGDSAMYLCASSIRRWGEDTEAFFGQGTRLTVV.

This clonotype was recorded many times. The rearrangement joins TRBV20-1 to TRBJ2-5, with D perhaps matching TRBD1 (6 bases). The CDR3 is 13 amino acids. Germline loops: CDR1 DFQATT, CDR2 SNEGSKA (reference sequence). With 6 bases removed from V and 5 bases from J, the gap between germline ends came to 16 bases. CDR3 loop: CSAFPRGWETQYF. CDR3 DNA sequence: TGCAGTGCGTTCCCCAGGGGATGGGAGACCCAGTACTTC.

This clonotype was recorded at least ten times. This rearrangement joins TRBV20-1 to TRBJ1-1; the D is unclear. V lost 6 bases, J lost 6 bases, and 11 bases lay in between. Germline V gives CDR1 DFQATT, CDR2 SNEGSKA (reference sequence). The CDR3 is made up of 11 amino acids. The CDR3 coding sequence is TGCAGTGCCCCGGCTTATTCTGAAGCTTTCTTT. Residues: CSAPAYSEAFF.

This chain links TRBV7-2 with TRBJ1-6, with 9 bases that match TRBD1. With V trimmed by 4 bases and J by 0 bases, 4 bases remained unmatched. This CDR3 is 17 amino acids long. CDR1 and CDR2 (germline): SGHTA, FQGNSA. The CDR3 DNA reads as TGTGCCAGCAGCTGGGGGACAGGGAACTCCTATAATTCACCCCTCCACTTT. It translates to CASSWGTGNSYNSPLHF.

This clonotype was observed a few times. The gene calls are TRBV3-1 and TRBJ2-5, with D perhaps TRBD2 (5 bases). Germline V gives CDR1 LGHDT, CDR2 YNNKEL (reference sequence). Trimming pared 0 bases from V and 5 bases from J, leaving 13 bases between. This CDR3 is built from 15 residues. CDR3 nucleotide sequence: TGTGCCAGCAGCCAAGATCGGACCCGCGGGGAGACCCAGTACTTC. This codes for CASSQDRTRGETQYF.

The CDR3 sequence: CASSQASTGQGTITKAKNIQYF. The DNA of the CDR3 is TGCGCCAGCAGCCAAGCATCCACAGGACAGGGCACAATTACTAAAGCCAAAAACATTCAGTACTTC. This chain links TRBV4-1 with TRBJ2-4, with 8 bases identical to TRBD1. After removal of 1 base from V and 0 bases from J, the junction contained 20 bases not matched to a gene. The CDR3 has 22 amino acids. Per germline, CDR1 MGHRA and CDR2 YSYEKL.

This clonotype has just a few counts. V is TRBV12-3 or TRBV12-4 and J is TRBJ2-2; 7 bases are a match to TRBD1. Germline trimming cut 1 base from V and 3 bases from J; bases unmatched to any gene: 5. CDR3 length: 16 residues. In nucleotides, the CDR3 is TGTGCCAGCAGTTTAGGAGGGGGCAGGTACACCGGGGAGCTGTTTTTT. This sequence encodes CASSLGGGRYTGELFF.

Worth noting for this clonotype: Given a much more abundant clone one base away, this may be a read error. The chain is built from TRBV20-1 and TRBJ2-7; 8 nucleotides align to TRBD2. With V trimmed by 6 bases and J by 0 bases, 7 bases remained unmatched. CDR3 length: 14 residues. Germline V gene lookup returns CDR1 DFQATT and CDR2 SNEGSKA (reference sequence). CDR3 in DNA: TGCAGTGCCTCAGTAGCGGGAAACTCCTACGAGCAGTACTTC. It codes for CSASVAGNSYEQYF.

This clonotype showed up just a few times. The rearrangement joins TRBV15 to TRBJ2-3, with 9 bases identical to TRBD2. After removal of 6 bases from V and 3 bases from J, the junction contained 7 bases not matched to a gene. CDR3 length: 15 amino acids. From germline, CDR1 is LNHNV and CDR2 YYDKDF (reference sequence). The CDR3 nucleotides read TGTGCCACCAGACTAGCGGGCGGACCGACAGATACGCAGTATTTT. Translated: CATRLAGGPTDTQYF.

This clonotype appeared a few times. The chain recombines TRBV10-3 with TRBJ2-2, with 9 bases fitting TRBD2. Per the germline V gene, CDR1 is ENHRY and CDR2 is SYGVKD. CDR3 length: 16 residues. With V trimmed by 0 bases and J by 8 bases, 7 bases remained unmatched. CDR3 bases: TGTGCCATCAGTGAGTCCCGCGGGAGGGCCGGTGGGGAGCTGTTTTTT. This encodes CAISESRGRAGGELFF.

This clonotype has just a few counts. This chain uses TRBV6-5 with TRBJ2-2; D remains ambiguous. CDR3 length: 16 amino acids. CDR1 is MNHEY, CDR2 SVGAGI, per germline. V was cut by 4 bases and J by 0 bases, with 12 bases left in between. CDR3 in DNA: TGTGCCAGCAGTTTCTACGACGGTACGAACACCGGGGAGCTGTTTTTT. Its translation is CASSFYDGTNTGELFF.

This clonotype was seen ten or more times. V usage is TRBV7-9 and J usage is TRBJ1-3; 9 nucleotides match TRBD1. Germline V CDR1 and CDR2: SEHNR, FQNEAQ (reference sequence). V dropped 3 bases and J dropped 8; count of bases not matched to a gene: 5. The CDR3 spans 14 residues. CDR3 DNA: TGTGCCAGCAGCTTGGGACAGGGAGTGCACACCATATATTTT. This translates into CASSLGQGVHTIYF.

This clonotype was observed many times. This chain links TRBV11-2 with TRBJ2-3; 9 bases align to TRBD2. The CDR3 is 16 amino acids. J was trimmed by 1 base and V by 3 bases; bases with no gene match: 5. The germline CDR1 and CDR2 sequences are SGHAT and FQNNGV. Written as DNA, the CDR3 is TGTGCCAGCAGCTTCGCGGGGGGGCGGGGCACAGATACGCAGTATTTT. Amino acids: CASSFAGGRGTDTQYF.

The CDR3: CASSHLAASAYEQYF. The DNA of the CDR3 is TGCGCCAGCAGCCACCTAGCGGCTTCAGCGTACGAGCAGTACTTC. The rearrangement joins TRBV4-3 to TRBJ2-7, with TRBD2 identical over 7 bases. This CDR3 spans 15 amino acids. The ends lost 3 bases at V and 4 bases at J; junction bases unmatched: 9. Looked up from germline, CDR1 is LGHNA and CDR2 is YSLEER.

This clonotype was observed a few times. The chain is built from TRBV24-1 and TRBJ2-5; 11 positions match TRBD1. Germline CDR1 and CDR2: KGHDR and SFDVKD. The CDR3 has 16 residues. The junction had 4 bases not matched to a gene; V was cut back by 2 bases and J by 3 bases. In DNA form, the CDR3 reads TGTGCCACCAGTGATTCGGGGACAGGGGGGAAAGAGACCCAGTACTTC. It codes for CATSDSGTGGKETQYF.

Notes on this clonotype: A much larger clone differs by one base, so this may be a read error. This sequence joins TRBV20-1 and TRBJ2-1; 7 positions match TRBD2. The CDR3 is 16 amino acids. After removal of 0 bases from V and 5 bases from J, the junction contained 10 bases not matched to a gene. CDR1 is DFQATT and CDR2 is SNEGSKA in the germline V gene (reference sequence). CDR3 in DNA: TGCAGTGCTAGAGATAACGGACTAGTGGGCAACAATGAGCAGTTCTTC. Encoded protein: CSARDNGLVGNNEQFF.

The genes are TRBV20-1 and TRBJ1-5; TRBD1 agrees at 10 bases. The CDR3 has 16 residues. Trimming removed 2 bases from V and 7 bases from J; junction bases left unmatched: 11. Looked up from germline, CDR1 is DFQATT and CDR2 is SNEGSKA (reference sequence). In DNA form, the CDR3 reads TGCAGTGCTAGACCCCCGATGGACAGGGGGAGGCAGCCCCAGCATTTT. Its translation is CSARPPMDRGRQPQHF.

This clonotype was counted only a few times. The chain couples TRBV20-1 to TRBJ2-3, with a possible D match to TRBD2 (5 bases). CDR1 is DFQATT, CDR2 SNEGSKA, per germline (reference sequence). Trimming removed 0 bases from V and 4 bases from J, with 17 bases in between. This CDR3 contains 16 residues. This CDR3 is CSARDLVEGSADTQYF. DNA for the CDR3: TGCAGTGCTAGAGATCTCGTAGAGGGTTCCGCAGATACGCAGTATTTT.

This rearrangement joins TRBV5-1 to TRBJ2-7; possible D gene TRBD1, 6 bases. This CDR3 comprises 13 residues. CDR1 and CDR2 from the germline V gene are SGHRS and YFSETQ. V was shortened by 0 bases and J by 7 bases, with 11 bases between the two germline ends. CDR3 residues: CASSLDQGWEQYF. Written as DNA, the CDR3 is TGCGCCAGCAGCTTGGATCAGGGGTGGGAGCAGTACTTC.

In this sample, this clonotype turned up many times. This chain uses TRBV4-3 with TRBJ2-1, with TRBD1 matching 8 bases. CDR1 and CDR2 from the germline V gene are LGHNA and YSLEER. V lost 2 bases to trimming and J lost 7 bases; unmatched junction nucleotides: 1. The CDR3 sequence is 13 residues long. CDR3 residues: CASSQTGGNEQFF. CDR3 sequence (DNA): TGCGCCAGCAGCCAAACAGGGGGGAATGAGCAGTTCTTC.

On this clonotype: One end of the junction fails to match germline, which may point to a read error. The chain recombines TRBV2 with TRBJ1-2; possible D gene TRBD1, 6 bases. This CDR3 has 11 residues. CDR1 SNHLY and CDR2 FYNNEI come from the germline V gene. The CDR3 sequence: CSSKNRAGYTF. CDR3 DNA sequence: TGTTCCAGCAAAAACAGGGCTGGCTACACCTTC. Full variable domain (outside the CDR3, taken from reference TRBV2 and TRBJ1-2): EPEVTQTPSHQVTQMGQEVILRCVPISNHLYFYWYRQILGQKVEFLVSFYNNEISEKSEIFDDQFSVERPDGSNFTLKIRSTKLEDSAMYFCSSKNRAGYTFGSGTRLTVV.